Presented here are 5 T cell receptor beta chains from one specimen sequenced in a study of cytomegalovirus exposure and HLA in healthy donors. It was with 60 Vbeta and 13 Jbeta primers that the PCR ran. TCRdb's copy holds only in-frame clones and misses some; the assay was immunoSEQ multiplex PCR. The table includes approximately 92,000 clones, roughly 80% detected once. Sequences were obtained from PBMCs. These receptors were obtained from a girl aged 2-10 years in good health and CMV-seropositive.

The chain has TRBV29-1 and TRBJ2-3; TRBD2 matches at 7 bases. The V gene end was trimmed by 4 bases and the J gene end by 3 bases; junction bases not matched to a gene: 7. The CDR3 contains 14 residues. Germline lookup yields CDR1 SQVTM and CDR2 ANQGSEA. CDR3 bases: TGCAGCGTTGCCTCGGGACTAACGACAGATACGCAGTATTTT. It encodes CSVASGLTTDTQYF.

This sequence joins TRBV2 and TRBJ2-3; perhaps TRBD2 as D (5 bases). Germline V lookup: CDR1 SNHLY, CDR2 FYNNEI. This CDR3 contains 12 residues. Trimming removed 6 bases from V and 4 bases from J, with 8 bases in between. The chain's CDR3 is CASRRVSDTQYF. For the CDR3, the DNA is TGTGCCAGCAGGAGGGTTTCAGATACGCAGTATTTT.

The chain uses TRBV10-3 and TRBJ2-5; the match to TRBD2 covers 12 bases. With V trimmed by 3 bases and J by 2 bases, 4 bases remained unmatched. The V gene's germline CDR1 is ENHRY and CDR2 SYGVKD. CDR3 size: 16 residues. DNA of the CDR3: TGTGCCATCAGTGATCGTCTAGCGGGAGGGCAAGAGACCCAGTACTTC. Its protein product is CAISDRLAGGQETQYF.

The table lists this clone with a few counts. The CDR3: CASSQEFRSGGVYNEQFF. The DNA for the CDR3 is TGCGCCAGCAGCCAAGAATTTAGGAGCGGGGGGGTCTACAATGAGCAGTTCTTC. The chain links TRBV4-3 to TRBJ2-1; 10 bases agree with TRBD2. Germline CDR1 is LGHNA and CDR2 is YSLEER. The CDR3 spans 18 residues. J was trimmed by 3 bases and V by 0 bases; bases with no gene match: 8.

The CDR3 DNA reads as TGTGCCAGTACTAACAGGGGAAGCACTGAAGCTTTCTTT. Amino acid sequence: CASTNRGSTEAFF. The V and J genes are TRBV27 and TRBJ1-1; TRBD1 matches at 7 bases. CDR1 and CDR2 from the germline V gene are MNHEY and SMNVEV (reference sequence). The V gene end was trimmed by 9 bases and the J gene end by 4 bases; junction bases not matched to a gene: 8. The CDR3 has 13 amino acids.